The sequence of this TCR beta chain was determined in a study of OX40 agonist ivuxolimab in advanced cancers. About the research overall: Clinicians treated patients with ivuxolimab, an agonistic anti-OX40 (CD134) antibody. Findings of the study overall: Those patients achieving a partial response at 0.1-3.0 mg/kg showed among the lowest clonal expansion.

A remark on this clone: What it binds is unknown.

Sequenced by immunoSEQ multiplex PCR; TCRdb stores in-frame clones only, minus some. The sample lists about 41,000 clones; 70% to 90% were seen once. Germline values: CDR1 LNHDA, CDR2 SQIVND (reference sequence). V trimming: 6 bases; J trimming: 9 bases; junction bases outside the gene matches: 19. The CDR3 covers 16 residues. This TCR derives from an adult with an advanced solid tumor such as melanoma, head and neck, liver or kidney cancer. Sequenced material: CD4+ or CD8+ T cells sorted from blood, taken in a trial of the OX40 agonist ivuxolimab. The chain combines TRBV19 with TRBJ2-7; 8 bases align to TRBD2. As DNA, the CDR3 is TGTGCCAGTAGCGTCCTTTCGAGCGGGAGCGGGGGTACGCAGTACTTC. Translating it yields CASSVLSSGSGGTQYF.